The TCR beta chain described here comes from a study of blood T cell repertoires in COVID-19 (dated by TCRdb to 2020 to 2021). Notes on the research overall: Collaborator samples came from the United States, Italy and Spain and covered acute and convalescent phases of COVID-19. The dataset comprised deeply sampled blood TCRbeta repertoires from subjects exposed to, actively infected with, or recovered from COVID-19. Samples came from the ongoing ImmuneRACE study (first 160 participants) plus 1,254 subjects from 6 global collaborators. A freely available public database, intended as a resource for researchers studying the immune response to SARS-CoV-2, is where the repertoires were released. Where available, HLA class I and class II types were obtained from metadata supplied by the sample provider rather than from assay-based typing. Nearly every sample came with metadata listing a de-identified subject ID, COVID-19 status, age in years and sex. The material from the prospective study consisted of cDNA or gDNA derived from T cells, B-cell-depleted T cells, or PBMCs.

The immunoSEQ Assay, a bias-controlled multiplex PCR, was used to amplify TCRbeta CDR3 regions from genomic DNA. The source study handled its data this way. The number of nucleated cells in each sample was estimated from the amplification of reference gene primers within the assay. To quantify the absolute abundance of each unique TCRbeta CDR3 rearrangement, sequence reads were collapsed and filtered. For each sample, productive Simpson clonality was calculated as the square root of Simpson's diversity index over productive rearrangements. The clones in this table, taken by TCRdb from immuneACCESS, are in-frame only. Not every clone is retained; where verified, under half of the shortfall comes from an unresolved V gene, and the cause of the rest is unknown. The V and J calls and the clone size are those of that table, but D and trimming were determined from the DNA. In all, the sample holds tens of thousands of clones, and about 91% of those were seen once. The top ten hold roughly 7.3% of the sample.

The CDR3 covers 12 residues, taking in both the cysteine and the phenylalanine. Just CDR3 DNA is preserved here, 36 bases in frame from base 1. Trimming at the junction amounts to 7 bases on V and 11 bases on J, and the germline ends lie 17 bases apart. The CDR1 and CDR2 encoded by the germline V gene are MNHEY and SVGAGI. The study at large found these results: The amount of clinical and demographic metadata varied by source and participant and was provided uncurated.

One collaborating source in Seattle enrolled patients while the patients were actively infected and followed the patients over time throughout the course of disease. Each collaborating institution followed its own protocols to collect whole blood in K2EDTA tubes. Collaborator samples were shipped for TCRbeta analysis as frozen whole blood, isolated PBMCs, or DNA extracted from either sample type. Of note for this clone: Its target antigen remains unknown. No base qualities exist here, and no much larger clone lies one base off it.

The rearrangement combines TRBV6-5 with TRBJ2-5, and perhaps TRBD2 as D gene, on 6 matching bases. This receptor was identified in a man between 40 and 49 years old with COVID-19, enrolled during active disease. Sequencing was performed on peripheral blood. This receptor carries the CDR3 CASTGTALKQYF. At the DNA level, the sequence is TGTGCCAGCACCGGGACTGCATTGAAACAGTACTTC.